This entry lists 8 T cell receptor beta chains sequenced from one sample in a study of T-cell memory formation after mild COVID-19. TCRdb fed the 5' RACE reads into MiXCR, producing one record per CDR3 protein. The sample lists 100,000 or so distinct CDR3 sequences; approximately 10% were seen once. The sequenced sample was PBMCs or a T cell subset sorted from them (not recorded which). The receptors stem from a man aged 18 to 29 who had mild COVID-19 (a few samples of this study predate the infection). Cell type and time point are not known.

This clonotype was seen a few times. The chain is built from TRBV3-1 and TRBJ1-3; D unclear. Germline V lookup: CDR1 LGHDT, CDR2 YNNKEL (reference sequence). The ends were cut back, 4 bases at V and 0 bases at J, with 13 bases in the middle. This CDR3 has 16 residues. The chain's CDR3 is CASSLLPEVSGNTIYF. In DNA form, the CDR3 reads TGTGCCAGCAGCCTGCTCCCGGAAGTCTCTGGAAACACCATATATTTT.

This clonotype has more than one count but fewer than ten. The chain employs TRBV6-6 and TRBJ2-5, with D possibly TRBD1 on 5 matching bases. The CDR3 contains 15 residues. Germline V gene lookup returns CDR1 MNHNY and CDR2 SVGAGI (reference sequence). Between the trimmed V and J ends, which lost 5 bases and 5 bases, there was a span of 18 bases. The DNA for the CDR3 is TGTGCCAGCAGTCAGACAGTGGTAGTTAGGGAGACCCAGTACTTC. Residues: CASSQTVVVRETQYF.

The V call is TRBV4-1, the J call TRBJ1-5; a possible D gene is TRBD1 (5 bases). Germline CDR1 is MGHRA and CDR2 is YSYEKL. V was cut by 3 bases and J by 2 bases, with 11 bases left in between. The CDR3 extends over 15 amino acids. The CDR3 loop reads CASSQGTKGNQPQHF. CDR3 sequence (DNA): TGCGCCAGCAGCCAGGGGACGAAGGGCAATCAGCCCCAGCATTTT.

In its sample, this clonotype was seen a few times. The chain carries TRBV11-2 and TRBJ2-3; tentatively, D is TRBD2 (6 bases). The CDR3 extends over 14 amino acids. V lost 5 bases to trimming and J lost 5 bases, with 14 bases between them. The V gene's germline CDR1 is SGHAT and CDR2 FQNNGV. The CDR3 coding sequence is TGTGCCAGCAGCCGAGATCCCGGGGGAGATACGCAGTATTTT. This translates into CASSRDPGGDTQYF.

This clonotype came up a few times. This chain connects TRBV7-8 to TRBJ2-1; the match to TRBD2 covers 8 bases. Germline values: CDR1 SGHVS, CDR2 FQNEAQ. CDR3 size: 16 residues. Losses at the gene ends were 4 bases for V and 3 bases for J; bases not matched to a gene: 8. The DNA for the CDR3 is TGTGCCAGCAGCTCCTTTCGGGCGGGGGGCTACAATGAGCAGTTCTTC. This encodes CASSSFRAGGYNEQFF.

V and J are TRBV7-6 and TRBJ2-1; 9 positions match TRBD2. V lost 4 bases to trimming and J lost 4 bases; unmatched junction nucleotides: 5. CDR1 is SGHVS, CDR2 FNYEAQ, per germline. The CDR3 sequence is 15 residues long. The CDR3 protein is CASSSSTSGYNEQFF. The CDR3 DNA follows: TGTGCCAGCAGCTCGTCAACTAGCGGGTACAATGAGCAGTTCTTC.

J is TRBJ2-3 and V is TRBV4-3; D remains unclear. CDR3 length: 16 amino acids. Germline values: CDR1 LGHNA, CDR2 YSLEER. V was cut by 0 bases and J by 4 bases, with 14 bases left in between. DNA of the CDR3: TGCGCCAGCAGCCAAGAATCGCACGTCCCCTCAGATACGCAGTATTTT. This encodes CASSQESHVPSDTQYF.

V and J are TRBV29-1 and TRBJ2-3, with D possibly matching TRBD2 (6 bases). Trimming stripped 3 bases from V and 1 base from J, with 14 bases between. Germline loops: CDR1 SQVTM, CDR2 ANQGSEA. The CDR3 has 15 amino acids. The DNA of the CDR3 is TGCAGCGTTGACGCGGGAAGGGGAGGCACAGATACGCAGTATTTT. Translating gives CSVDAGRGGTDTQYF.